The rows below give T cell receptor beta chains drawn from one sample of a study of blood T cells in healthy people across ages. TCRdb fed the 5' RACE reads into MiXCR, producing one record per CDR3 protein. The sample records roughly 1 million distinct CDR3 sequences, under 30% being singletons. This same sample was also part of a study on T cells of mothers and their children.

The sample comprised blood. The receptors derive from a girl aged 2-9 years in good health. Both conserved end residues are part of each CDR3. A D gene is named only where the DNA matches it firmly. Size is omitted from some rows. Given values are once, few, many or a class for expanded clones.

d_gene	v_gene	abundance	j_gene	CDR3aa	CDR3nt
-	TRBV5-1	few	TRBJ2-5	CASSLENHGTQYF	TGCGCCAGCAGCTTGGAAAATCATGGGACCCAGTACTTC
-	TRBV27	few	TRBJ2-3	CASSYDRFTDTQYF	TGTGCCAGCAGTTACGACAGGTTCACAGATACGCAGTATTTT
-	TRBV6-1	few	TRBJ1-3	CASRTLNSGNTIYF	TGTGCCAGTCGTACGCTGAACTCTGGAAACACCATATATTTT
TRBD1	TRBV6-5	-	TRBJ1-1	CASSYQGGAFF	TGTGCCAGCAGTTATCAGGGGGGAGCTTTCTTT
-	TRBV11-2	few	TRBJ1-6	CASSLDLGNSPLHF	TGTGCCAGCAGCTTAGATCTTGGGAATTCACCCCTCCACTTT
-	TRBV29-1	-	TRBJ2-7	CSVADFRVSYEQYF	TGCAGCGTTGCGGATTTCAGGGTCTCCTACGAGCAGTACTTC
-	TRBV20-1	few	TRBJ2-2	CSARVPTNTGELFF	TGCAGTGCTAGAGTCCCCACGAACACCGGGGAGCTGTTTTTT
-	TRBV5-1	-	TRBJ2-3	CASSLGSVGDPPDTQYF	TGCGCCAGCAGCTTGGGGTCGGTCGGGGACCCACCAGATACGCAGTATTTT
TRBD1	TRBV6-2/TRBV6-3	-	TRBJ2-2	CASNRQGNTGELFF	TGCGCCAGCAACCGACAGGGTAACACCGGGGAGCTGTTTTTT
TRBD1	TRBV7-3	-	TRBJ2-5	CASSLMGHRGETQYF	TGTGCCAGCAGCTTAATGGGACACAGGGGGGAGACCCAGTACTTC
-	TRBV10-3	-	TRBJ1-2	CAIMQLDYGYTF	TGTGCCATCATGCAGCTCGACTATGGCTACACCTTC
TRBD2	TRBV12-3/TRBV12-4	-	TRBJ2-5	CASSLAGGFEIF	TGTGCCAGCAGTTTAGCGGGGGGGTTCGAGATCTTC